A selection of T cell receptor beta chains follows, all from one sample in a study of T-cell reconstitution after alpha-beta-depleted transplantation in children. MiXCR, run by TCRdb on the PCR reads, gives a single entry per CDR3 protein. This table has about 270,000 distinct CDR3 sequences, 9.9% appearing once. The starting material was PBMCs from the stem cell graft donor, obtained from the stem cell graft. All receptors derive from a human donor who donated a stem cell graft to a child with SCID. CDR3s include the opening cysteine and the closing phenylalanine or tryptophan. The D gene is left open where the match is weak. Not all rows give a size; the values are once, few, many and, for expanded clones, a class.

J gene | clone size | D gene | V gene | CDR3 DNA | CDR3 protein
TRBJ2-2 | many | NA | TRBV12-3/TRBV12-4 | TGTGCCAGCAGACTAACGTCGCAGGGGAGGACCGGGGAGCTGTTTTTT | CASRLTSQGRTGELFF
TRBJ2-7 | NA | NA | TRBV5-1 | TGCGCCAGCAGCTTAGGCGCCGGAATCTACGAGCAGTACTTC | CASSLGAGIYEQYF
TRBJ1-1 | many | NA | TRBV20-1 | TGCAGTGCATCCACAGGGAACACTGAAGCTTTCTTT | CSASTGNTEAFF
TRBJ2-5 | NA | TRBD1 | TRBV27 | TGTGCCAGCAGGCGACAGGGGTTGGAGACCCAGTACTTC | CASRRQGLETQYF
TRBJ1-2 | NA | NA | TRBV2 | TGTGCCAGCACCGAGGACTCCTTCTATGGCTACACCTTC | CASTEDSFYGYTF
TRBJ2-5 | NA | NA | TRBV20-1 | TGCAGTGCTAGGGGGCAGGTCCAAGAGACCCAGTACTTC | CSARGQVQETQYF
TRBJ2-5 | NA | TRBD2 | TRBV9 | TGTGCCAGCAGCCCCCGGACTAGCGGGGGGCCCGCATTC | CASSPRTSGGPAF
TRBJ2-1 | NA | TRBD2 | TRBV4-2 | TGTGCCAGCAGCCAAGCAAGCGGGGCCGCCAATGAGCAGTTCTTC | CASSQASGAANEQFF
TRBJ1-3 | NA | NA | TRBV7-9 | TGTGCCAGCAGTCACCCCACGGGTCCTGGAAACACCATATATTTT | CASSHPTGPGNTIYF
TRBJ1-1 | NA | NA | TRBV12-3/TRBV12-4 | TGTGCCAGCAGTTCCACGTGGAACACTGAAGCTTTCTTT | CASSSTWNTEAFF
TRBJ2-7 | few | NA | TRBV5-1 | TGCGCCAGCAGCTTGAACCGCTACTACGAGCAGTACTTC | CASSLNRYYEQYF
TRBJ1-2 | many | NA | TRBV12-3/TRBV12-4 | TGTGCCAGCAAGCCGGAGCTCATCGGTGGCTACACCTTC | CASKPELIGGYTF
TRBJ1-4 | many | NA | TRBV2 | TGTGCCAGCAGCCGGGACGGTGCTGGTGAAAAACTGTTTTTT | CASSRDGAGEKLFF
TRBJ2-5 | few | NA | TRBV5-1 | TGCGCCAGCAGCTTGGCCGCGGGGCCGCAAGAGACCCAGTACTTC | CASSLAAGPQETQYF
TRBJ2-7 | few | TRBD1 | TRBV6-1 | TGTGCCAGCAGTGGCCGGGACAGGGGAAGCGAGCAGTACTTC | CASSGRDRGSEQYF
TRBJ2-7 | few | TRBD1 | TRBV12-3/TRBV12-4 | TGTGCCAGCAGGAAACACGGGACAGGGGGTCGCCGTTACGAGCAGTACTTC | CASRKHGTGGRRYEQYF
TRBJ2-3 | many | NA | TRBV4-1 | TGCGCCAGCAGCCCTCCAGCTGGCTCAGATACGCAGTATTTT | CASSPPAGSDTQYF
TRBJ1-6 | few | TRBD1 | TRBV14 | TGTGCCAGCAGCCACGGGACAGGAAATTCACCCCTCCACTTT | CASSHGTGNSPLHF
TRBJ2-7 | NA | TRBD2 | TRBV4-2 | TGTGCCAGCAGCCAAGAACTAGGACTAGCGGGGGGTCTCGGCTACGAGCAGTACTTC | CASSQELGLAGGLGYEQYF
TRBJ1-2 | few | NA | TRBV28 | TGTGCCAGCAGTCTCAAAGTCTATGGCTACACCTTC | CASSLKVYGYTF
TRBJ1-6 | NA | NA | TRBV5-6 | TGTGCCAGCAGCCAACGTGGGGGGGAATCACCCCTCCACTTT | CASSQRGGESPLHF
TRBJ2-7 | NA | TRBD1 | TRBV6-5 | TGTTCCTCCGGGACAGGTTCTTCCCAGTACTTC | CSSGTGSSQYF
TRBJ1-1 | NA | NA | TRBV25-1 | TGTGCCAGCAGTGAAGGTTATGGGGGGACTGAAGCTTTCTTT | CASSEGYGGTEAFF
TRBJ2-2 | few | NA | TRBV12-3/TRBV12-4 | TGTGCCAGCAGTTTACGGTCTTGGTTCGGCGGGGAGCTGTTTTTT | CASSLRSWFGGELFF
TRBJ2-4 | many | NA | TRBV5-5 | TGTGCCAGCAGGGTCAGCGGAGGGATTAGCGAAAACATTCAGTACTTC | CASRVSGGISENIQYF
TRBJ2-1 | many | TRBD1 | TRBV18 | TGTGCCAGCTCACCATCGACAGGGAATGAGCAGTTCTTC | CASSPSTGNEQFF
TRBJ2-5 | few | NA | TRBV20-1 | TGCAAGACAGTAAACGGGACTCCTTGCCGCAAAGAGACCCAGTACTTC | CKTVNGTPCRKETQYF
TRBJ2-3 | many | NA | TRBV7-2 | TGTGCCAGCAGCTTTAGGGCAGGGGGAGGAGATACGCAGTATTTT | CASSFRAGGGDTQYF
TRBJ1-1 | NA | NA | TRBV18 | TGTGCCAGCTCACCACCCTACAGGGATGAAGCTTTCTTT | CASSPPYRDEAFF
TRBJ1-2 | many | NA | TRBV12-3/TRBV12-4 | TGTGCCAGCAGGTTAACTGGGAACTATGGCTACACCTTC | CASRLTGNYGYTF